The T cell receptor beta chain described here comes from a study of blood T cell repertoires in COVID-19. Enrolled during active infection, Seattle patients were then followed longitudinally. The ends lost 6 bases at V and 5 bases at J; junction bases unmatched: 6. Germline-derived CDR1 and CDR2 are MDHEN and SYDVKM. The CDR3 extends over 15 amino acids. The method was immunoSEQ multiplex PCR; TCRdb's version includes in-frame clones alone and lacks a portion of them. The table includes 150,000 to 170,000 clones, approximately 85% detected once. This TCR came from a woman aged 60-75 years with COVID-19, enrolled during active disease. The chain couples TRBV28 to TRBJ2-3, with TRBD2 matching over 12 bases. Sequencing was performed on peripheral blood. The CDR3 region has the DNA TGTGCCAGCAGCCCTAGCGGGGGGGCCTTAGATACGCAGTATTTT. Encoded protein: CASSPSGGALDTQYF.